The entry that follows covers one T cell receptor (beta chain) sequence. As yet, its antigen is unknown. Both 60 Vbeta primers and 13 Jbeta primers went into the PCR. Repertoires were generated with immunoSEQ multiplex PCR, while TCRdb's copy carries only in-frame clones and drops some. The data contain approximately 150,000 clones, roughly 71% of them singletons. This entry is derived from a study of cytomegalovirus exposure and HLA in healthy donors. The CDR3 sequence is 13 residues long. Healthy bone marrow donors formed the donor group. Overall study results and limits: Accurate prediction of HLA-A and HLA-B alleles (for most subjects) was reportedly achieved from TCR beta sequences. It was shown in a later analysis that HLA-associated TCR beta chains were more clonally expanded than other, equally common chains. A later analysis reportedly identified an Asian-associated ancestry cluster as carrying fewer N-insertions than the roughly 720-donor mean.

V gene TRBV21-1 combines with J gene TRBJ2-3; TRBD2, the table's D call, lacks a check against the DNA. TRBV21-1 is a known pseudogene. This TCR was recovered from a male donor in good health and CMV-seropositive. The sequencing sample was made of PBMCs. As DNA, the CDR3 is TGTGCCAGCATCCCGGGGGGGGGAGATACGCAGTATTTT. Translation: CASIPGGGDTQYF.